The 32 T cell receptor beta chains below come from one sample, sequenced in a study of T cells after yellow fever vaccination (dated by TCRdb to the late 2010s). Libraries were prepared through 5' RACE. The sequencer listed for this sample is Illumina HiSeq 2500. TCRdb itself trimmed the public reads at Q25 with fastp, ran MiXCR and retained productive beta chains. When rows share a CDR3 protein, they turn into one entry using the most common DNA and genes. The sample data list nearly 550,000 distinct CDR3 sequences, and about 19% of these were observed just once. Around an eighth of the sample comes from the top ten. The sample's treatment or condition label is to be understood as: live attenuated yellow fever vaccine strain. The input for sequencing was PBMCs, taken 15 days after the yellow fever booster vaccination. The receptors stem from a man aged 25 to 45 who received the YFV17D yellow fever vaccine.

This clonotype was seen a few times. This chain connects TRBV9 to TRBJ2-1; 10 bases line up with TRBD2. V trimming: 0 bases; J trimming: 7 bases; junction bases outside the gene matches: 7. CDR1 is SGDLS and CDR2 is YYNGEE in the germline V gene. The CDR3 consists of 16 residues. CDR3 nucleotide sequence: TGTGCCAGCAGCGTAGGGCTAGCGGGAGTAGGGAATGAGCAGTTCTTC. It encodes CASSVGLAGVGNEQFF.

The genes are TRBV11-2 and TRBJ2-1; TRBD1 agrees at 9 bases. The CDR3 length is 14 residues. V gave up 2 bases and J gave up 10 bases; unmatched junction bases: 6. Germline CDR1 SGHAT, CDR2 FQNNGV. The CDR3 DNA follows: TGTGCCAGCAGCTTAAGCGACAGGGGGAAAGAGCAGTTCTTC. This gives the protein CASSLSDRGKEQFF.

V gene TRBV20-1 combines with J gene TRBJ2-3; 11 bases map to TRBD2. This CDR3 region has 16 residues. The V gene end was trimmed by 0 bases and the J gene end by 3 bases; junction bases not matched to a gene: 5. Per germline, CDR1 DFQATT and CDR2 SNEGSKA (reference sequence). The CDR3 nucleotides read TGCAGTGCTAGAGATCCATTAGCGGGAGGGACAGATACGCAGTATTTT. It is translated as CSARDPLAGGTDTQYF.

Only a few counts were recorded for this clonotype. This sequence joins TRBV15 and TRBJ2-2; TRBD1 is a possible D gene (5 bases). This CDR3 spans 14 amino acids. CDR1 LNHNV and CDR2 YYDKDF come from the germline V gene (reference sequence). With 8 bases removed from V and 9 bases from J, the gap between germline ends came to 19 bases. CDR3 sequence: CATQGASRTRELFF. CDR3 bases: TGTGCCACCCAAGGGGCCTCACGAACACGGGAGCTGTTTTTT.

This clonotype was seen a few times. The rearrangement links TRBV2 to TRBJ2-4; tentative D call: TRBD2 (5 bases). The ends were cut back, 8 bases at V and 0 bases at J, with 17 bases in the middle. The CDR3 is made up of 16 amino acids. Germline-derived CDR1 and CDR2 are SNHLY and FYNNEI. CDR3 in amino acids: CASGLSRALAKNIQYF. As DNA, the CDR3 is TGTGCCAGCGGACTTTCCCGCGCCCTAGCCAAAAACATTCAGTACTTC.

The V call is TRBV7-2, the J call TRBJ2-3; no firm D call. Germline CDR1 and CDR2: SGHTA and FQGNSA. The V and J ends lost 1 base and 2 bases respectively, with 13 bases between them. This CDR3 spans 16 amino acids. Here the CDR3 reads CASSLGLQSLTDTQYF. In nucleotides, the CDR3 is TGTGCCAGCAGCTTAGGCCTACAGAGTCTCACAGATACGCAGTATTTT. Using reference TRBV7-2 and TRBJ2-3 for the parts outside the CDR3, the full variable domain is GAGVSQSPSNKVTEKGKDVELRCDPISGHTALYWYRQSLGQGLEFLIYFQGNSAPDKSGLPSDRFSAERTGGSVSTLTIQRTQQEDSAVYLCASSLGLQSLTDTQYFGPGTRLTVL.

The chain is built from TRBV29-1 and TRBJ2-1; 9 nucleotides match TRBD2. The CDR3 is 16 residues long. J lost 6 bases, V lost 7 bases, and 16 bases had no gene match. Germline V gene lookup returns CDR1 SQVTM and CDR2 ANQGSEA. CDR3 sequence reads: CSAPLWGVAGANEQFF. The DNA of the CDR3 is TGCAGCGCACCTTTGTGGGGGGTAGCGGGAGCCAATGAGCAGTTCTTC.

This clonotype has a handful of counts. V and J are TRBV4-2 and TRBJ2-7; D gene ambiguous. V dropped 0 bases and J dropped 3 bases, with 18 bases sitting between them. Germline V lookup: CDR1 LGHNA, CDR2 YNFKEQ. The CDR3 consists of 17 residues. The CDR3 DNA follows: TGTGCCAGCAGCCAAGATCTTAAGGGCGGCGACGACTACGAGCAGTACTTC. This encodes CASSQDLKGGDDYEQYF.

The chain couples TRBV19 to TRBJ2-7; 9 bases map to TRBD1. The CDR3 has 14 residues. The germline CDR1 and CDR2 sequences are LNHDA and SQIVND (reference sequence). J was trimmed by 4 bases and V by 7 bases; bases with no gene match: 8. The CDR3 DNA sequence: TGTGCCAGTAAACCGGGACAGGGCGATTACGAGCAGTACTTC. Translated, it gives CASKPGQGDYEQYF.

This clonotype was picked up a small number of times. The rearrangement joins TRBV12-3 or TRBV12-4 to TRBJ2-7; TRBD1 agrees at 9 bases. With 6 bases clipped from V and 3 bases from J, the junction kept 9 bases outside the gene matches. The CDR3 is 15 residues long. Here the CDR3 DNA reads TGTGCCAGCAGCCCCTTCGGGACAGGGATCTACGAGCAGTACTTC. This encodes CASSPFGTGIYEQYF.

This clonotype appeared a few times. The CDR3 DNA is TGCAGTGCCAATAAAGGGGATCTTAAAAACATTCAGTACTTC. Encoded protein: CSANKGDLKNIQYF. The J gene is TRBJ2-4, the V gene TRBV20-1, with D possibly TRBD1 on 5 matching bases. Trimming cost V 6 bases and J 4 bases, with 16 bases left between them. Germline loops: CDR1 DFQATT, CDR2 SNEGSKA (reference sequence). The CDR3 has 14 amino acids.

DNA of the CDR3: TGTGCCAGCAGTTTTGTTGAAGAAGGCTACACCTTC. It codes for CASSFVEEGYTF. The V call is TRBV28, the J call TRBJ1-2; D not resolved. The ends were cut back, 3 bases at V and 8 bases at J, with 10 bases in the middle. CDR1 is MDHEN, CDR2 SYDVKM, per germline. CDR3 size: 12 residues.

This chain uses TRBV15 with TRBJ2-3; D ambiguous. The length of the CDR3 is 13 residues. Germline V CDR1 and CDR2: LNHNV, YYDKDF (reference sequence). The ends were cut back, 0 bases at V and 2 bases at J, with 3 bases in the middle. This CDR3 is CATSRDLTDTQYF. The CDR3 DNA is TGTGCCACCAGCAGAGATCTCACAGATACGCAGTATTTT.

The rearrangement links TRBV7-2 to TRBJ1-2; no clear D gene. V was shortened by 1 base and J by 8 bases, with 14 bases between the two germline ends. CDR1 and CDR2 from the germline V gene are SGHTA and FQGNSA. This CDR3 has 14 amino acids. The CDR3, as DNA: TGTGCCAGCAGCTTAGGAATTCCCCCTGAGGGCTACACCTTC. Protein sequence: CASSLGIPPEGYTF.

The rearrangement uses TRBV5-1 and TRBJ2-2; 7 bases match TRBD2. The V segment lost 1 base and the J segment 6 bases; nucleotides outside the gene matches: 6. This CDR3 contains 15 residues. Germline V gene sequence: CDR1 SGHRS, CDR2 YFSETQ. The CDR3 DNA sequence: TGCGCCAGCAGCTTGATGGCGGGAGACGCCGGGGAGCTGTTTTTT. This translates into CASSLMAGDAGELFF.

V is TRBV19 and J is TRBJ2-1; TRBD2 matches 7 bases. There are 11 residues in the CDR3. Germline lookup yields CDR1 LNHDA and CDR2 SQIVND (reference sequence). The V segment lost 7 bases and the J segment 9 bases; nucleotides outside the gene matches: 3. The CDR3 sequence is CASKRDPEQFF. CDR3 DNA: TGTGCCAGTAAGCGGGACCCTGAGCAGTTCTTC.

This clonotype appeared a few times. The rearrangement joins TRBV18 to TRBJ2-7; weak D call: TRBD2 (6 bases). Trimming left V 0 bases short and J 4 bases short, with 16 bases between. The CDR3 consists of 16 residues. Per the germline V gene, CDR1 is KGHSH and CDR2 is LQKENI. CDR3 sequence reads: CASSPPGTLILYEQYF. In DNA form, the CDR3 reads TGTGCCAGCTCACCACCCGGGACTCTAATATTATACGAGCAGTACTTC. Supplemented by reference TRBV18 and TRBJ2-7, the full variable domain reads NAGVMQNPRHLVRRRGQEARLRCSPMKGHSHVYWYRQLPEEGLKFMVYLQKENIIDESGMPKERFSAEFPKEGPSILRIQQVVRGDSAAYFCASSPPGTLILYEQYFGPGTRLTVT.

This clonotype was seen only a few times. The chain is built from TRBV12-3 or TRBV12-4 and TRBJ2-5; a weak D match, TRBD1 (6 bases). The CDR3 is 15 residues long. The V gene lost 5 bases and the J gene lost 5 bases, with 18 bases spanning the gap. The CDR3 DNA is TGTGCCAGCAGTAGCTGGACAGTTGAGAGGGAGACCCAGTACTTC. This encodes CASSSWTVERETQYF.

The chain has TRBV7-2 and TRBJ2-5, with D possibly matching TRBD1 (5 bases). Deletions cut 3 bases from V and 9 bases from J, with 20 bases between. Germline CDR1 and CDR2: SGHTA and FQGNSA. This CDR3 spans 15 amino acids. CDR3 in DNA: TGTGCCAGCAGCTTGTCACAGGTGCTGGGGCTGGCCCAGTACTTC. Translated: CASSLSQVLGLAQYF.

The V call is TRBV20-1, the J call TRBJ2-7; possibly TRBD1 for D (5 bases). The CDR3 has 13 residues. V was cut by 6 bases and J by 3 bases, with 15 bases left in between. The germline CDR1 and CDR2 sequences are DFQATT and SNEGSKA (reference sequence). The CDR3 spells CSARVGIYYEQYF. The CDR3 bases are TGCAGTGCCAGGGTTGGGATTTACTACGAGCAGTACTTC.

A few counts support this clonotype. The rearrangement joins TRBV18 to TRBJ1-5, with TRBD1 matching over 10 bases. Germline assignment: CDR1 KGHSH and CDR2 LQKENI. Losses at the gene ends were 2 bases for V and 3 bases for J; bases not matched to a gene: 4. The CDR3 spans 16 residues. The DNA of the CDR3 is TGTGCCAGCTCACCATCCGGGACAGGGGTCAATCAGCCCCAGCATTTT. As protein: CASSPSGTGVNQPQHF.

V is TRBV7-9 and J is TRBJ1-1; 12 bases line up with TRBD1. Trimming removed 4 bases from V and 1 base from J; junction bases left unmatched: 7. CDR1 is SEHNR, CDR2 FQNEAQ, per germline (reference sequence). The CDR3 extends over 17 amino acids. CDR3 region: CASSSPGTGGGNTEAFF. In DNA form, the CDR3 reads TGTGCCAGCAGCTCCCCCGGGACAGGGGGCGGGAACACTGAAGCTTTCTTT.

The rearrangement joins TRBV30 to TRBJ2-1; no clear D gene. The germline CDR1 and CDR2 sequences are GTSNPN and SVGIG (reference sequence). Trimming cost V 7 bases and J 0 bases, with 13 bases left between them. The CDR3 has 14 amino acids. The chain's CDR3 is CASPGTSSYNEQFF. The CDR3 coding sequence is TGTGCCTCTCCCGGTACCAGCTCCTACAATGAGCAGTTCTTC.

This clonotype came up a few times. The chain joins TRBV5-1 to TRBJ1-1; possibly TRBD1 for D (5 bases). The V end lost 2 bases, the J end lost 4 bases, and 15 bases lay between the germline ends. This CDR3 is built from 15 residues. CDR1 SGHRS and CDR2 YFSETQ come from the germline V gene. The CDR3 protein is CASSFSGLRATEAFF. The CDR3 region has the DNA TGCGCCAGCAGCTTCTCAGGGTTGAGGGCCACTGAAGCTTTCTTT.

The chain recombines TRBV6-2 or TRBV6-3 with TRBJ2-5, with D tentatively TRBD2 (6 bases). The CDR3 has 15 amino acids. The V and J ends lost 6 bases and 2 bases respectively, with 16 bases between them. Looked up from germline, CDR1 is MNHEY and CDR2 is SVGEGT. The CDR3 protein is CASRPFASAQETQYF. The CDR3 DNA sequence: TGTGCCAGCAGGCCCTTTGCTAGCGCACAAGAGACCCAGTACTTC.

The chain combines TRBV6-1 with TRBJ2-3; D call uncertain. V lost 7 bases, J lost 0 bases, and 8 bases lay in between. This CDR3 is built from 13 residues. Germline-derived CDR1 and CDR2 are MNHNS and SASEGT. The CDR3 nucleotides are TGTGCCAGCAATGAGGACAGCACAGATACGCAGTATTTT. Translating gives CASNEDSTDTQYF.

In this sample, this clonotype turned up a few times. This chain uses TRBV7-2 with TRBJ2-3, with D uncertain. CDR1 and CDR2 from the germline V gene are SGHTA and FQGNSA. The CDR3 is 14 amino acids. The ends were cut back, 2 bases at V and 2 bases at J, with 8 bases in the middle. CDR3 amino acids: CASSLFGNTDTQYF. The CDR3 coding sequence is TGTGCCAGCAGCTTATTTGGGAACACAGATACGCAGTATTTT.

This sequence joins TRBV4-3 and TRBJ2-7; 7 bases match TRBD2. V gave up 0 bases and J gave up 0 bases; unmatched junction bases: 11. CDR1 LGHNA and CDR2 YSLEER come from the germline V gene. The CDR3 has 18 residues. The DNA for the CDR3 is TGCGCCAGCAGCCAAGAGGTGACTAGCCTATTTATCTCCTACGAGCAGTACTTC. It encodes CASSQEVTSLFISYEQYF.

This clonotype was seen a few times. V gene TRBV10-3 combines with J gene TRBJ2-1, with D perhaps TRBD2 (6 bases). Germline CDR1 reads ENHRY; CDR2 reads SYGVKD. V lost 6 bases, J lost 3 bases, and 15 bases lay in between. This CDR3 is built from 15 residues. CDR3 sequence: CAIRTSAGNYNEQFF. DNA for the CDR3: TGTGCCATCAGGACGTCGGCGGGGAACTACAATGAGCAGTTCTTC.

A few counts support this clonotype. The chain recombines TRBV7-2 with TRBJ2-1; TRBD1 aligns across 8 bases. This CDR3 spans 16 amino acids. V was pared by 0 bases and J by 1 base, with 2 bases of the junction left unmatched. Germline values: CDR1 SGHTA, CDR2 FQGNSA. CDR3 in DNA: TGTGCCAGCAGCTTAGCCCAGGGGGCGTCCTACAATGAGCAGTTCTTC. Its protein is CASSLAQGASYNEQFF.

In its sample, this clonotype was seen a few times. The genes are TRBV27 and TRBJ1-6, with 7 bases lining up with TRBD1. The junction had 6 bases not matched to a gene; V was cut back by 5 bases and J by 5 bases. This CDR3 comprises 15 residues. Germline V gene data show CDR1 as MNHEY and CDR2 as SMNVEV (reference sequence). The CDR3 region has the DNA TGTGCCAGCAGTCTTACAGGGGTCAATAATTCACCCCTCCACTTT. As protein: CASSLTGVNNSPLHF.

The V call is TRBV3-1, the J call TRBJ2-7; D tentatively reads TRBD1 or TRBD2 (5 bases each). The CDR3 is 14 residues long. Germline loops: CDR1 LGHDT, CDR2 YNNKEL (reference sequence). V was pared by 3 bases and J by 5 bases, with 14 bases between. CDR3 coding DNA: TGTGCCAGCAGCCAGGGACCAGTAGTCGACGAGCAGTACTTC. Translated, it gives CASSQGPVVDEQYF.